This is a list of T cell receptor beta chains from one sample in a study of T cell responses to AZD1222 COVID-19 vaccine. TCRdb's copy holds only in-frame clones and misses some; the assay was immunoSEQ multiplex PCR. The table records roughly 70,000 clones, around 90% of them present only once. Material: peripheral blood, obtained 28 days after the second dose of the MenACWY control vaccine. These receptors were obtained from an adult who received the MenACWY meningococcal vaccine as a control. The CDR3 runs from the conserved cysteine through the conserved F or W. Each record gives: J gene, V gene, clone size, D gene, CDR3 DNA, CDR3 protein. D genes are given only for firm matches. Clone size is shown for a subset of rows, as once, few, many or a class of expanded clone.

j_gene: TRBJ2-5
v_gene: TRBV14
abundance: few
d_gene: -
CDR3nt: TGTGCCAGCAGCCAAGACCCCGCAGGGAAGGAGACCCAGTACTTC
CDR3aa: CASSQDPAGKETQYF

j_gene: TRBJ2-3
v_gene: TRBV6-5
abundance: -
d_gene: -
CDR3nt: TGTGCCAGCAGTTTCGGGGCGAGGAGCACAGATACGCAGTATTTT
CDR3aa: CASSFGARSTDTQYF

j_gene: TRBJ1-1
v_gene: TRBV19
abundance: -
d_gene: -
CDR3nt: TGTGCCAGTAGGGACGGAAAGAACACTGAAGCTTTCTTT
CDR3aa: CASRDGKNTEAFF

j_gene: TRBJ2-7
v_gene: TRBV27
abundance: -
d_gene: -
CDR3nt: TGTGCCAGCAGTTCCAAGGAAAACTCCTACGAGCAGTACTTC
CDR3aa: CASSSKENSYEQYF

j_gene: TRBJ2-1
v_gene: TRBV7-2
abundance: -
d_gene: -
CDR3nt: TGTGCCAGCAGCTTCCAGGGGGAGGGTAATGAGCAGTTCTTC
CDR3aa: CASSFQGEGNEQFF

j_gene: TRBJ2-7
v_gene: TRBV27
abundance: -
d_gene: -
CDR3nt: TGTGCCAGCAGCTCCTATAGCTCCTACGAGCAGTACTTC
CDR3aa: CASSSYSSYEQYF

j_gene: TRBJ2-2
v_gene: TRBV30
abundance: -
d_gene: -
CDR3nt: TGTGCCTGGACCGGGACTCGGACAACCGGGGAGCTGTTTTTT
CDR3aa: CAWTGTRTTGELFF

j_gene: TRBJ1-4
v_gene: TRBV19
abundance: -
d_gene: -
CDR3nt: TGTGCCAGCAGCATAACAACTAATGAAAAACTGTTTTTT
CDR3aa: CASSITTNEKLFF

j_gene: TRBJ2-1
v_gene: TRBV30
abundance: -
d_gene: -
CDR3nt: TGTGCTTCATATAGTTACAATGAGCAGTTCTTC
CDR3aa: CASYSYNEQFF

j_gene: TRBJ2-2
v_gene: TRBV29-1
abundance: -
d_gene: -
CDR3nt: TGCAGCGTCCGAAGCCAGCGGGACACCGGGGAGCTGTTTTTT
CDR3aa: CSVRSQRDTGELFF

j_gene: TRBJ2-7
v_gene: TRBV27
abundance: -
d_gene: -
CDR3nt: TGTGCCAGCAGTCCCCGGACGGGACAAACCTACGAGCAGTACTTC
CDR3aa: CASSPRTGQTYEQYF

j_gene: TRBJ1-2
v_gene: TRBV29-1
abundance: -
d_gene: TRBD1
CDR3nt: TGCAGCGTTGAAAGGTCAGGGGGTGCGGATGGCTACACCTTC
CDR3aa: CSVERSGGADGYTF

j_gene: TRBJ1-2
v_gene: TRBV9
abundance: -
d_gene: -
CDR3nt: TGTGCCAGCAGCGTAGAGGTGGGGCACTATGGCTACACCTTC
CDR3aa: CASSVEVGHYGYTF

j_gene: TRBJ2-5
v_gene: TRBV2
abundance: -
d_gene: -
CDR3nt: TGTGCCAGCAGCCAGGACAGTGGAGAGACCCAGTACTTC
CDR3aa: CASSQDSGETQYF

j_gene: TRBJ1-4
v_gene: TRBV2
abundance: -
d_gene: -
CDR3nt: TGTGCCAGCAGGGGTCGAGAGAATGAAAAACTGTTTTTT
CDR3aa: CASRGRENEKLFF

j_gene: TRBJ2-7
v_gene: TRBV27
abundance: once
d_gene: TRBD2
CDR3nt: TGTGCCAGCAGGGGACTAGCAGGCCACGAGCAGTACTTC
CDR3aa: CASRGLAGHEQYF

j_gene: TRBJ1-5
v_gene: TRBV10-1
abundance: medium-sized
d_gene: -
CDR3nt: TGCGCCAGCAGTGCCCGGCAGGTCTGGGATCAGCCCCAGCATTTT
CDR3aa: CASSARQVWDQPQHF

j_gene: TRBJ2-3
v_gene: TRBV4-2
abundance: -
d_gene: TRBD1
CDR3nt: TGTGCCAGCAGCCAAGATAGGACAGGGGGCGCAGATACGCAGTATTTT
CDR3aa: CASSQDRTGGADTQYF

j_gene: TRBJ1-2
v_gene: TRBV15
abundance: -
d_gene: TRBD1
CDR3nt: TGTGCCACCAGCAGAGATCGGGGACAGGGAGATGGCTACACCTTC
CDR3aa: CATSRDRGQGDGYTF

j_gene: TRBJ1-2
v_gene: TRBV9
abundance: once
d_gene: -
CDR3nt: TGTGCCAGCAGCGCTTCAGAGAGTGGCTACACCTTC
CDR3aa: CASSASESGYTF

j_gene: TRBJ2-3
v_gene: TRBV28
abundance: once
d_gene: -
CDR3nt: TGTGCCAGCACCAACCGGGGCAGTGGAGGATGGAATACGCAGTATTTT
CDR3aa: CASTNRGSGGWNTQYF

j_gene: TRBJ1-2
v_gene: TRBV5-4
abundance: -
d_gene: TRBD1
CDR3nt: TGTGCCAGCAGCTTGGGAGGAGGACAGGGCTATGGCTACACCTTC
CDR3aa: CASSLGGGQGYGYTF

j_gene: TRBJ2-2
v_gene: TRBV11-2
abundance: once
d_gene: -
CDR3nt: TGTGCCAGCAGCCGGATGTCGACGTGGGCTGGAGCGAACACCGGGGAGCTGTTTTTT
CDR3aa: CASSRMSTWAGANTGELFF

j_gene: TRBJ2-1
v_gene: TRBV4-1
abundance: -
d_gene: -
CDR3nt: TGCGCCAGCAGCCAATTTGGGACTTGGGGGGATGAGCAGTTCTTC
CDR3aa: CASSQFGTWGDEQFF

j_gene: TRBJ1-3
v_gene: TRBV6-1
abundance: -
d_gene: -
CDR3nt: TGTGCCAGCAGTGAATCACAAGGCCCTTACAACACCATATATTTT
CDR3aa: CASSESQGPYNTIYF

j_gene: TRBJ2-7
v_gene: TRBV28
abundance: once
d_gene: -
CDR3nt: TGTGCCAGCAGTTCCTCAGCGGCAACCTACGAGCAGTACTTC
CDR3aa: CASSSSAATYEQYF

j_gene: TRBJ2-1
v_gene: TRBV24-1
abundance: -
d_gene: -
CDR3nt: TGTGCCACCAGTGAAGAGCGAGCCGTGCAGCAGTTCTTC
CDR3aa: CATSEERAVQQFF

j_gene: TRBJ2-1
v_gene: TRBV27
abundance: -
d_gene: -
CDR3nt: TGTGCCACGGAGGTAGGGAAACGGACCGGTGAGCAGTTCTTC
CDR3aa: CATEVGKRTGEQFF

j_gene: TRBJ1-2
v_gene: TRBV6-5
abundance: few
d_gene: TRBD1
CDR3nt: TGTGCCAGCAGGCTACAGGGGGCGAACTATGGCTACACCTTC
CDR3aa: CASRLQGANYGYTF

j_gene: TRBJ2-4
v_gene: TRBV4-3
abundance: -
d_gene: -
CDR3nt: TGCGCCAGCAGCCAAGATTATGCGGATAAAAACATTCAGTACTTC
CDR3aa: CASSQDYADKNIQYF

j_gene: TRBJ1-1
v_gene: TRBV6-2/TRBV6-3
abundance: -
d_gene: -
CDR3nt: TGTGCCAGCACCCCCGTGTCCATGAACACTGAAGCTTTCTTT
CDR3aa: CASTPVSMNTEAFF

j_gene: TRBJ1-1
v_gene: TRBV3-1/TRBV3-2
abundance: -
d_gene: -
CDR3nt: TGTGCCAGCGCCCAAGAGTCGAACACTGAAGCTTTCTTT
CDR3aa: CASAQESNTEAFF

j_gene: TRBJ1-5
v_gene: TRBV3-1/TRBV3-2
abundance: -
d_gene: -
CDR3nt: TGTGCCAGCAGCAGGGTACGGGATTCGCCCCAGCATTTT
CDR3aa: CASSRVRDSPQHF

j_gene: TRBJ2-2
v_gene: TRBV7-3
abundance: -
d_gene: -
CDR3nt: TGTGCCAGCAGCCCTATGAGCGGCACCGGGGAGCTGTTTTTT
CDR3aa: CASSPMSGTGELFF

j_gene: TRBJ2-1
v_gene: TRBV27
abundance: -
d_gene: TRBD2
CDR3nt: TGTGCCAGCAGAGGGAACGGGAGGGCCTACAATGAGCAGTTCTTC
CDR3aa: CASRGNGRAYNEQFF

j_gene: TRBJ2-3
v_gene: TRBV4-1
abundance: -
d_gene: -
CDR3nt: TGCGCCAGCAGCCACGCGGGGGCTAGCGGAGGTGGGGATACGCAGTATTTT
CDR3aa: CASSHAGASGGGDTQYF

j_gene: TRBJ2-6
v_gene: TRBV7-2
abundance: -
d_gene: -
CDR3nt: TGTGCCAGCAGCTTATCCACGGGATTCTCTGGGGCCAACGTCCTGACTTTC
CDR3aa: CASSLSTGFSGANVLTF

j_gene: TRBJ1-5
v_gene: TRBV2
abundance: once
d_gene: TRBD1
CDR3nt: TGTGCCAGCAGGGACAGGGTTGAAGATCAGCCCCAGCATTTT
CDR3aa: CASRDRVEDQPQHF

j_gene: TRBJ1-4
v_gene: TRBV28
abundance: -
d_gene: TRBD1
CDR3nt: TGTGCCACCCGCGGGGGGGCAGGGGGATCTAATGAAAAACTGTTTTTT
CDR3aa: CATRGGAGGSNEKLFF

j_gene: TRBJ1-1
v_gene: TRBV12-5
abundance: once
d_gene: TRBD1
CDR3nt: TGTGCTAGTGGGCCGGGACAGGGTGCGGACACTGAAGCTTTCTTT
CDR3aa: CASGPGQGADTEAFF

j_gene: TRBJ2-4
v_gene: TRBV6-1
abundance: -
d_gene: -
CDR3nt: TGTGCCAGCAGTGAAGCGTCGGGGACCCTGAACATTCAGTACTTC
CDR3aa: CASSEASGTLNIQYF

j_gene: TRBJ2-5
v_gene: TRBV19
abundance: -
d_gene: -
CDR3nt: TGTGCCAGTAGTATGAAGGCTGCCGAAGAGACCCAGTACTTC
CDR3aa: CASSMKAAEETQYF

j_gene: TRBJ1-2
v_gene: TRBV6-5
abundance: -
d_gene: -
CDR3nt: TGTGCCAGCAGTTACTCGAGAGAAGTTAACTATGGCTACACCTTC
CDR3aa: CASSYSREVNYGYTF

j_gene: TRBJ1-2
v_gene: TRBV7-8
abundance: -
d_gene: -
CDR3nt: TGTGCCAGCAGCTTAGGGGCCAATGGCTACACCTTC
CDR3aa: CASSLGANGYTF

j_gene: TRBJ2-3
v_gene: TRBV27
abundance: -
d_gene: -
CDR3nt: TGTGCCAGCAGTCCTCTGGACAGATGGACTAGCACAGATACGCAGTATTTT
CDR3aa: CASSPLDRWTSTDTQYF

j_gene: TRBJ1-1
v_gene: TRBV5-4
abundance: -
d_gene: -
CDR3nt: TGTGCCAGCAGCCCGCCGGGTTCTATGAACACTGAAGCTTTCTTT
CDR3aa: CASSPPGSMNTEAFF

j_gene: TRBJ1-4
v_gene: TRBV11-2
abundance: -
d_gene: -
CDR3nt: TGTGCCAGCAGCTCTGGGGCAGGAAATGAAAAACTGTTTTTT
CDR3aa: CASSSGAGNEKLFF

j_gene: TRBJ2-5
v_gene: TRBV4-1
abundance: -
d_gene: TRBD2
CDR3nt: TGCGCCAGCAGCCCTCTCACGGGAGGACTCCAAGAGACCCAGTACTTC
CDR3aa: CASSPLTGGLQETQYF